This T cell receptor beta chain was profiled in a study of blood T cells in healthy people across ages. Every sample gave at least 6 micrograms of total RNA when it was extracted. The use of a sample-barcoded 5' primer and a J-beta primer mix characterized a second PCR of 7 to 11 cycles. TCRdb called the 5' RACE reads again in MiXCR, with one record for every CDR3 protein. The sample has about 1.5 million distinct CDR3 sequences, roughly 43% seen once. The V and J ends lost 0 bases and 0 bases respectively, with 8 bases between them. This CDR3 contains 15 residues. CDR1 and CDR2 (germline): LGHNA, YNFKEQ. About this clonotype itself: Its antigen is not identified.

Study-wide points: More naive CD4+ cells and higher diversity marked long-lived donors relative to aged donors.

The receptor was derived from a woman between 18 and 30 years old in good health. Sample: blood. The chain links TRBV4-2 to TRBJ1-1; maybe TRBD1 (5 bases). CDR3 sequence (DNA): TGTGCCAGCAGCCAAGAGCAAGGGGTGAACACTGAAGCTTTCTTT. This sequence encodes CASSQEQGVNTEAFF.